This T cell receptor (beta chain) was captured in a study of cytomegalovirus exposure and HLA in healthy donors. Whole-study findings and limits: Productive rates of about 87% or about 30% were seen for most TCR beta V segments in an earlier analysis. On later analysis, the bulk of CMV-associated TCR beta chains appeared to be HLA-restricted.

Note on this clone: What it recognizes is unknown.

Losses at the gene ends were 0 bases for V and 8 bases for J; bases not matched to a gene: 5. Per germline, CDR1 SGHTA and CDR2 FQGNSA. The CDR3 sequence is 14 residues long. Amplification used 60 Vbeta primers and 13 Jbeta primers. Clones were read by immunoSEQ multiplex PCR, and TCRdb kept only the in-frame ones, dropping some. The table includes roughly 150,000 clones, about 72% detected once. Sequenced material: PBMCs. The receptor was derived from a male donor in good health and CMV-seronegative. The V and J genes are TRBV7-2 and TRBJ1-1; 8 bases are shared with TRBD1. In DNA form, the CDR3 reads TGTGCCAGCAGCTTAGCTCCAGGGGGCGCGGAAGCTTTCTTT. It yields the protein CASSLAPGGAEAFF.